Below are 16 T cell receptor beta chains sequenced from a single sample in a study of Graves' ophthalmopathy and Graves' hyperthyroidism. The study amplified TCR beta CDR3 regions using RNA transcripts. First-round RT-PCR with HTBI primers preceded a second-round multiplex PCR. One entry per CDR3 protein, called by TCRdb with MiXCR from the multiplex PCR reads. This repertoire shows about 550,000 distinct CDR3 sequences, approximately 35% found once; its top ten account for 3.5% to 4.5%. Sequencing used peripheral blood or thyroid tissue (not recorded which). The receptors originated from an adult man with Graves' hyperthyroidism.

This clonotype was seen a handful of times. The V call is TRBV7-3, the J call TRBJ1-1; no clear D gene. Trimming stripped 0 bases from V and 0 bases from J, with 11 bases between. Germline V gene data show CDR1 as SGHTA and CDR2 as FQGTGA. The CDR3 has 16 amino acids. CDR3 bases: TGTGCCAGCAGCTTAACTGAGAAAATCATGAACACTGAAGCTTTCTTT. Translated: CASSLTEKIMNTEAFF.

At least ten counts were recorded for this clonotype. J is TRBJ1-3 and V is TRBV5-4; 7 bases align to TRBD1. The CDR3 covers 14 residues. The germline CDR1 and CDR2 sequences are SGHNT and YYREEE (reference sequence). Trimming took 0 bases from V and 4 from J; bases not matched to a gene: 1. As DNA, the CDR3 is TGTGCCAGCAGCTTGGAGGGACAGGGAAACACCATATATTTT. Translating it yields CASSLEGQGNTIYF.

For this clonotype: A read error is possible here, since a much larger clone lies one base away. This chain joins TRBV7-2 and TRBJ1-6; D gene unclear. CDR1 is SGHTA, CDR2 FQGNSA, per germline. CDR3 length equals 17 residues. CDR3 in amino acids: CASRPGSPSSYNSPLNF. CDR3 nucleotide sequence: TGTGCCAGCAGACCCGGATCTCCGAGCTCCTATAATTCACCCCTCAACTTT.

This chain joins TRBV13 and TRBJ2-5, with a tentative D call TRBD1 (6 bases). V dropped 6 bases and J dropped 2 bases, with 13 bases sitting between them. Germline lookup yields CDR1 PRHDT and CDR2 FYEKMQ (reference sequence). The CDR3 spans 14 residues. This CDR3 reads CASRDRRGQETQYF. CDR3 nucleotides: TGTGCCAGCAGAGATAGAAGGGGGCAAGAGACCCAGTACTTC.

This clonotype was picked up many times. The chain carries TRBV7-9 and TRBJ2-7, with TRBD2 identical over 7 bases. In germline, CDR1 is SEHNR, CDR2 FQNEAQ (reference sequence). CDR3 size: 14 residues. V lost 4 bases to trimming and J lost 6 bases; unmatched junction nucleotides: 9. CDR3 DNA: TGTGCCAGCAGCTCCGGTGGGAGGGCAGTCGAGCAGTACTTC. Protein: CASSSGGRAVEQYF.

The sample holds many counts of this clonotype. The V gene is TRBV14, the J gene TRBJ1-1; D gene uncertain. The germline V and J ends were trimmed by 1 base and 11 bases, with 14 bases remaining between them. Germline V lookup: CDR1 SGHDN, CDR2 FVKESK. The CDR3 totals 13 residues. For the CDR3, the DNA is TGTGCCAGCAGCCAAGGGGTCCTCCGGTGGGCTTTCTTT. Protein: CASSQGVLRWAFF.

The chain recombines TRBV28 with TRBJ1-4; D is uncertain. The CDR3 loop spans 14 amino acids. Germline CDR1 reads MDHEN; CDR2 reads SYDVKM. Trimming removed 8 bases from V and 13 bases from J, with 23 bases in between. CDR3 bases: TGTGCCAGCGCTACCGAAGCAGGTCTGCAGCCACTGTTTTTT. Translating it yields CASATEAGLQPLFF. The full variable domain, with the rest looked up from reference TRBV28 and TRBJ1-4, is DVKVTQSSRYLVKRTGEKVFLECVQDMDHENMFWYRQDPGLGLRLIYFSYDVKMKEKGDIPEGYSVSREKKERFSLILESASTNQTSMYLCASATEAGLQPLFFGSGTQLSVL.

On this clonotype: A read error is possible here, since a much larger clone lies one base away. The CDR3 carries no conserved terminal phenylalanine or tryptophan, so it likely arises from a read error. The gene calls are TRBV11-2 and TRBJ1-2; D may be TRBD1 (5 bases). V lost 1 base and J lost 2, with 8 bases in between. CDR1 SGHAT and CDR2 FQNNGV come from the germline V gene. This CDR3 region has 14 residues. The CDR3 reads CASSLVRGNYGYTL. DNA for the CDR3: TGTGCCAGCAGCTTAGTCCGGGGGAACTATGGCTACACCCTC.

This clonotype occurred many times. The rearrangement links TRBV14 to TRBJ2-2, with a tentative D call TRBD1 (5 bases). V was shortened by 4 bases and J by 2 bases, with 11 bases between the two germline ends. This CDR3 spans 15 amino acids. Germline V gives CDR1 SGHDN, CDR2 FVKESK. CDR3: CASSPLGHNTGELFF. In DNA, the CDR3 is TGTGCCAGCAGCCCTCTCGGACATAACACCGGGGAGCTGTTTTTT.

This clonotype was seen a handful of times. V is TRBV7-9 and J is TRBJ2-3; D is unresolved. Germline V gene sequence: CDR1 SEHNR, CDR2 FQNEAQ (reference sequence). The CDR3 contains 13 residues. Between the trimmed V and J ends, which lost 1 base and 4 bases, there was a span of 6 bases. CDR3 amino acids: CASSLDIADTQYF. CDR3 coding DNA: TGTGCCAGCAGCTTAGATATTGCAGATACGCAGTATTTT.

This clonotype has at least ten counts. The chain links TRBV3-1 to TRBJ1-2; D call uncertain. V lost 2 bases and J lost 4, with 11 bases in between. CDR3 length: 14 amino acids. CDR1 is LGHDT, CDR2 YNNKEL, per germline (reference sequence). The CDR3 DNA reads TGTGCCAGCAGCCAAAGCCGGGCGTCCTATGGCTACACCTTC. Its translation: CASSQSRASYGYTF. Together with reference TRBV3-1 and TRBJ1-2, the CDR3 gives the full variable domain: DTAVSQTPKYLVTQMGNDKSIKCEQNLGHDTMYWYKQDSKKFLKIMFSYNNKELIINETVPNRFSPKSPDKAHLNLHINSLELGDSAVYFCASSQSRASYGYTFGSGTRLTVV.

This clonotype was seen repeatedly, ten times or more. For the CDR3, the DNA is TGTGCCAGCAGTTTAAGGGACGGGACCCAGTACTTC. This gives the protein CASSLRDGTQYF. This chain joins TRBV7-9 and TRBJ2-5; D assignment may be TRBD1 or TRBD2 (5 bases each). The germline V gene has CDR1 SEHNR and CDR2 FQNEAQ (reference sequence). Trimming took 6 bases from V and 7 from J, leaving 12 bases between them. The CDR3 has 12 amino acids.

The rearrangement uses TRBV5-4 and TRBJ2-7; 7 bases match TRBD1. The better agreement between TRBJ2-1 and the DNA end casts doubt on the J call. Germline V gene data show CDR1 as SGHNT and CDR2 as YYREEE (reference sequence). CDR3 size: 14 residues. This CDR3 is CASSLGRHRGEQFF. CDR3 sequence (DNA): TGTGCCAGCAGCTTGGGGAGGCACAGGGGTGAGCAGTTCTTC.

The chain joins TRBV25-1 to TRBJ1-2; D is undetermined. This CDR3 is 14 amino acids long. V was cut by 8 bases and J by 3 bases, with 16 bases left in between. Looked up from germline, CDR1 is MGHDK and CDR2 is SYGVNS. The CDR3 DNA is TGTGCCAGCTTAGCGCAGGCGGGTTACTATGGCTACACCTTC. Its translation: CASLAQAGYYGYTF.

This clonotype was detected only a few times. J is TRBJ1-5 and V is TRBV20-1, with TRBD1 as a possible D gene (6 bases). Germline-derived CDR1 and CDR2 are DFQATT and SNEGSKA (reference sequence). CDR3 length: 12 residues. V shed 3 bases and J shed 9 bases, with 12 bases lying between them. The CDR3 reads CSASRGQGPQHF. The CDR3, as DNA: TGCAGTGCTAGCAGGGGTCAGGGGCCCCAGCATTTT.

Comments on this clonotype: The CDR3 does not end in the conserved phenylalanine or tryptophan, so this is likely a read error. The genes are TRBV5-1 and TRBJ2-5; D not certain. Germline CDR1 and CDR2: SGHRS and YFSETQ. The CDR3 sequence is 13 residues long. Trimming took off 2 bases at V and 5 bases at J, with 10 bases between the two ends. CDR3 coding DNA: TGCGCCAGCAGCTTAGCCCAAAGGGAGACCCAGTACCTC. It codes for CASSLAQRETQYL.